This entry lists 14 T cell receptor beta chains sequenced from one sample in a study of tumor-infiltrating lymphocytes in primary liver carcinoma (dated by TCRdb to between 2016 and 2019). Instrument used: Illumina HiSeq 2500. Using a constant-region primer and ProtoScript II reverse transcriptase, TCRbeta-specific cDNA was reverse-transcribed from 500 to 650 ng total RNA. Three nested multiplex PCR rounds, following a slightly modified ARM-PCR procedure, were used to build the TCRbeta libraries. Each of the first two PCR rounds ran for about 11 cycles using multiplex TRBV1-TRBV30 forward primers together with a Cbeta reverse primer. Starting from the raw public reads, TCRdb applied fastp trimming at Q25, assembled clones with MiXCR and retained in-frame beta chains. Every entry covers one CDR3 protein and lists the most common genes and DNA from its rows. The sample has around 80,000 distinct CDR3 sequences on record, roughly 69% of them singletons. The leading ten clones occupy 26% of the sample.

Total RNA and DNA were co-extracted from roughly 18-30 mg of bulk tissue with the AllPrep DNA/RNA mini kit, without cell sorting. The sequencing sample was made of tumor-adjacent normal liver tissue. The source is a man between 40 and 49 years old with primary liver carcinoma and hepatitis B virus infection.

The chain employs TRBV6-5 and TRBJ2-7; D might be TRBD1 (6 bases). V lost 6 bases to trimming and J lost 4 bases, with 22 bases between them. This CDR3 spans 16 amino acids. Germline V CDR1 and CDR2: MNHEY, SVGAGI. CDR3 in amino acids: CASRPRQEACFYEQYF. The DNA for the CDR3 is TGTGCCAGCAGGCCCAGACAGGAAGCATGCTTTTACGAGCAGTACTTC.

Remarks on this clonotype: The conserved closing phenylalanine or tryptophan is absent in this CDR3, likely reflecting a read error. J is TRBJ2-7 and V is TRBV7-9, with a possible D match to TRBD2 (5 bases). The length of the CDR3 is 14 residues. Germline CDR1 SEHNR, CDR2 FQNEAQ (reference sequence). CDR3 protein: CASSLEGGYYKQYL. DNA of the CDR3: TGTGCCAGCAGCTTAGAGGGCGGGTACTACAAGCAGTACCTC.

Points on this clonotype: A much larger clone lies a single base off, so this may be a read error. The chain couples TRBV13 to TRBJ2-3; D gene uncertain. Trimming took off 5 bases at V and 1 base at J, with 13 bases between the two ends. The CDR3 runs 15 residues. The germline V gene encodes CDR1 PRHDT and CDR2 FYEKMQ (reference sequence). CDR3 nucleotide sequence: TGTGCCAGCAGCCCTGGGATAAGGGGCACAGATACGCAGTATTTT. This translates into CASSPGIRGTDTQYF.

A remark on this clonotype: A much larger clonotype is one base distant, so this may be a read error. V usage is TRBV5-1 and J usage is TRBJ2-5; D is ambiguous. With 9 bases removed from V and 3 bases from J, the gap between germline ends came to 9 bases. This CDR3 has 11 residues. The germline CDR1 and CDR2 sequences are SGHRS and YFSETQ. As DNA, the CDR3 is TGCGCCATAACGGTCAAAGAGACCCAGTACTTC. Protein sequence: CAITVKETQYF.

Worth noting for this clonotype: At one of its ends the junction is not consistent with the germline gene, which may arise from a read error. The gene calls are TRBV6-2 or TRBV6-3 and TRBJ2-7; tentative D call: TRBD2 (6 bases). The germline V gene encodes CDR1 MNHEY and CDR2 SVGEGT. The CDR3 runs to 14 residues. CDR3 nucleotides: TGTACTAGCAGATGGGAAGGAGCCGTGAACGAGCAGTGCTTC. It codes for CTSRWEGAVNEQCF.

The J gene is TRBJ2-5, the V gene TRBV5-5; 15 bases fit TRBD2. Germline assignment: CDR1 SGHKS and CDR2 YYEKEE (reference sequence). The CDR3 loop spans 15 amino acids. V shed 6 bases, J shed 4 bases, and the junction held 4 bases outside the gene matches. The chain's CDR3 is CASITGLAGGETQYF. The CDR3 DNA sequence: TGTGCCAGCATCACGGGACTAGCGGGAGGAGAGACCCAGTACTTC.

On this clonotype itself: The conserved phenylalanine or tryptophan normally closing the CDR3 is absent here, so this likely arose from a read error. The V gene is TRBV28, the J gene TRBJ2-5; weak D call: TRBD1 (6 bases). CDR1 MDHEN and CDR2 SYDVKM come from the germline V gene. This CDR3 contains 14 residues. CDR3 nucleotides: TGTGCTAGCAGTTTACTACAGGGTCTCGAGACCCAGTACTAC. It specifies CASSLLQGLETQYY.

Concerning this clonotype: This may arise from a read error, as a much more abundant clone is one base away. CDR3 residues: CANSLVPGPGELFF. For the CDR3, the DNA is TGTGCCAACAGCTTAGTGCCCGGTCCCGGAGAGCTGTTTTTT. The chain links TRBV11-2 to TRBJ2-2, with unresolved D. CDR1 SGHAT and CDR2 FQNNGV come from the germline V gene. The CDR3 contains 14 residues.

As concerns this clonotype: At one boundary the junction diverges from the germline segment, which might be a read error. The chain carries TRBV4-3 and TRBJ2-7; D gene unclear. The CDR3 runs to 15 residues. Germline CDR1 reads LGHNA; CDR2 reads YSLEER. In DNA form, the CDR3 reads TGCGCCTGCAGCCAAGATCGGTATACTCCCTACGAGCAGTACTTC. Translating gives CACSQDRYTPYEQYF.

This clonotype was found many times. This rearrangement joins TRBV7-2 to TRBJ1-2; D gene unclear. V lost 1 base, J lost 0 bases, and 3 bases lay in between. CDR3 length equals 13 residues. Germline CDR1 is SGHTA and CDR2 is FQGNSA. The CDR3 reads CASSLDTNYGYTF. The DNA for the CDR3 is TGTGCCAGCAGCTTAGACACTAACTATGGCTACACCTTC.

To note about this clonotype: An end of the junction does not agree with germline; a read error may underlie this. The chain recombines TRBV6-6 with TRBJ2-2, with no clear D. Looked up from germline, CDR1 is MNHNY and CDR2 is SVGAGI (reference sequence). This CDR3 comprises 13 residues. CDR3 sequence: CANSATNTGELFF. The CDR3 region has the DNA TGTGCCAACAGTGCGACGAACACCGGGGAGCTGTTTTTT.

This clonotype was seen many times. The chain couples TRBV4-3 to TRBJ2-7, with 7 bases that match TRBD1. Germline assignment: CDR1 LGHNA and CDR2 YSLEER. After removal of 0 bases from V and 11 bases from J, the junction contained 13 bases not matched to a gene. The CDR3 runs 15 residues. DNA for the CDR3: TGCGCCAGCAGCCAAGATACGGGGACAGCAGACGCGGAGTACTTC. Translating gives CASSQDTGTADAEYF.

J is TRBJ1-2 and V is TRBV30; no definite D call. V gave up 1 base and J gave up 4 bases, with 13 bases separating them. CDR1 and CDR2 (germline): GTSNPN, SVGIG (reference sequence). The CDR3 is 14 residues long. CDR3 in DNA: TGTGCCTGGAGTGGAACCCCCCAATTCTATGGCTACACCTTC. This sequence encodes CAWSGTPQFYGYTF.

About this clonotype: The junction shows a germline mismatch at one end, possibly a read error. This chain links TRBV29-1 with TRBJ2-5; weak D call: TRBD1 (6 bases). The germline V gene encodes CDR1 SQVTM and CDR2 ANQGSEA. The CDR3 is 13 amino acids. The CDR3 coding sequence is TGCGGCGTGGAAATAGGGACACAAGAGACCCAGTACTTC. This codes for CGVEIGTQETQYF.